The clone carrying this T cell receptor (beta chain) came up once. Its antigen is not identified. In germline, CDR1 is KGHSH, CDR2 LQKENI. The CDR3 sequence is 13 residues long. Trimming removed 2 bases at V and 3 bases at J, with 5 bases between. This record comes from a study of OX40 agonist ivuxolimab in advanced cancers. On the study more broadly: At 0.01 to 10 mg/kg, ivuxolimab was administered intravenously to patients every 2 weeks. The study, taken as a whole, reports: Blood T cells, both CD4+ and CD8+, expanded clonally by week 6 at 0.1 to 3.0 mg/kg. Compared with CD4+, CD8+ T cells on average had more expanded clones.

Clones were sequenced by immunoSEQ multiplex PCR, and TCRdb holds only the in-frame ones, with some missing. The sample contains approximately 75,000 clones, just under 80% of which appear only once. The material sequenced was CD4+ or CD8+ T cells sorted from blood, taken in a trial of the OX40 agonist ivuxolimab. The rearrangement joins TRBV18 to TRBJ1-5; D remains unclear. This receptor was taken from an adult with an advanced solid tumor such as melanoma, head and neck, liver or kidney cancer. CDR3 DNA: TGTGCCAGCTCACCAGGACTCAATCAGCCCCAGCATTTT. It yields the protein CASSPGLNQPQHF.